One and the same sample provided the 5 T cell receptor beta chains below, sequenced in a study of T cells in Graves' hyperthyroidism and ophthalmopathy. Amplification of TCR beta CDR3 regions used RNA as the template. TCR CDR3 regions were first amplified by RT-PCR with HTBI primers. TCRdb re-called the multiplex PCR reads through MiXCR, storing one row per CDR3 protein. The sample contains 340,000 or so distinct CDR3 sequences, 21% of which appear only once. The sequencing input was blood. The receptors come from a woman between 45 and 65 years old with Graves' hyperthyroidism.

This clonotype has just one count. The chain is built from TRBV12-3 or TRBV12-4 and TRBJ2-3; 7 bases are shared with TRBD2. The V and J ends lost 7 bases and 3 bases, in that order; junction bases with no gene match: 13. This CDR3 is 16 amino acids long. CDR3 sequence: CASKSSTSVRTDTQYF. The CDR3 region has the DNA TGTGCCAGCAAATCATCAACTAGCGTACGGACAGATACGCAGTATTTT.

In its sample, this clonotype was seen a few times. The chain employs TRBV27 and TRBJ2-7; 12 bases line up with TRBD1. Trimming cost V 6 bases and J 4 bases; bases outside gene matches: 7. The CDR3 has 15 residues. Germline values: CDR1 MNHEY, CDR2 SMNVEV (reference sequence). The CDR3: CASSLAGQGAYEQYF. CDR3 bases: TGTGCCAGCAGCCTGGCGGGACAGGGGGCTTACGAGCAGTACTTC.

This clonotype was counted between two and nine times. Here the CDR3 reads CSVVGQGYGYTF. The CDR3 bases are TGCAGCGTTGTGGGACAGGGATATGGCTACACCTTC. The chain uses TRBV29-1 and TRBJ1-2; TRBD1 matches at 9 bases. The CDR3 contains 12 residues. Trimming took 4 bases from V and 5 from J; bases not matched to a gene: 2. Germline CDR1 reads SQVTM; CDR2 reads ANQGSEA.

This clonotype was counted only a few times. This chain uses TRBV6-6 with TRBJ2-1; weak D call: TRBD1 (5 bases). This CDR3 has 16 residues. CDR1 and CDR2 from the germline V gene are MNHNY and SVGAGI (reference sequence). The V end was cut by 1 base, the J end by 0 bases, with 10 bases between. CDR3 amino acids: CASSYYRNPSYNEQFF. The CDR3 nucleotides are TGTGCCAGCAGTTACTACAGGAACCCCTCCTACAATGAGCAGTTCTTC.

The chain couples TRBV12-5 to TRBJ2-5; D remains unclear. The CDR3 is 11 residues long. V shed 7 bases and J shed 5 bases, with 8 bases lying between them. Germline V CDR1 and CDR2: LGHNT, FRNRAP. The CDR3 DNA sequence: TGTGCTAGTGTCCCCCGGGAGACCCAGTACTTC. This codes for CASVPRETQYF. Looking up the rest from reference TRBV12-5 and TRBJ2-5 gives the full variable domain: DARVTQTPRHKVTEMGQEVTMRCQPILGHNTVFWYRQTMMQGLELLAYFRNRAPLDDSGMPKDRFSAEMPDATLATLKIQPSEPRDSAVYFCASVPRETQYFGPGTRLLVL.